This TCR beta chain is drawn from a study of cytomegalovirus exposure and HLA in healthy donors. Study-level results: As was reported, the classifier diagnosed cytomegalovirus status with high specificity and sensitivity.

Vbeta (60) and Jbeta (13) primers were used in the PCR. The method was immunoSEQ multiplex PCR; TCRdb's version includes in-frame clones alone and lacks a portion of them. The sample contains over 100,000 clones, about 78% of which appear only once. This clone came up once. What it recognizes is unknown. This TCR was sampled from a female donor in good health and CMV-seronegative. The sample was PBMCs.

The CDR3 nucleotides read TGTGCCAGCAGCCCGCCGGGGGTTAGCACAGATACGCAGTATTTT. It translates to CASSPPGVSTDTQYF. The chain combines TRBV7-9 with TRBJ2-3; D might be TRBD2 (6 bases). CDR1 is SEHNR, CDR2 FQNEAQ, per germline (reference sequence). This CDR3 spans 15 amino acids. V lost 5 bases to trimming and J lost 0 bases, with 12 bases between them.